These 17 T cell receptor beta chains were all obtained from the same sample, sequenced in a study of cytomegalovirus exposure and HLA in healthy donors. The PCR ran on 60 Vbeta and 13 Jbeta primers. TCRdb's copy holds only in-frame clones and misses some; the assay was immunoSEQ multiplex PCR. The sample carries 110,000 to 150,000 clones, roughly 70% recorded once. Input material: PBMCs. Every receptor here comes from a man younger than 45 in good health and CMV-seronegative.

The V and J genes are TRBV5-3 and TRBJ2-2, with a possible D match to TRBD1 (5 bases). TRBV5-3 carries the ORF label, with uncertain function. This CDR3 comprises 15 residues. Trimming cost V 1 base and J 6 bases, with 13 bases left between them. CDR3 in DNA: TGTGCCAGAAGCTTGAAGCGCAGGGCGGCCGGGGAGCTGTTTTTT. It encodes CARSLKRRAAGELFF.

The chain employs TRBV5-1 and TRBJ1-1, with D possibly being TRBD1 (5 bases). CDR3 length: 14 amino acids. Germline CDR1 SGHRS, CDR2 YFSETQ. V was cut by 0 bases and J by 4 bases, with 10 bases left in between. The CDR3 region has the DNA TGCGCCAGCAGCTTGGGGGGGGGAGGCACTGAAGCTTTCTTT. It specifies CASSLGGGGTEAFF.

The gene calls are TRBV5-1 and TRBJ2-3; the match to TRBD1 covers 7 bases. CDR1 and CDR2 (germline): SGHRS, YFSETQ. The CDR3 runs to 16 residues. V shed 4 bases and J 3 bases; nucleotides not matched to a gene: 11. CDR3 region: CASSTLMTGNTDTQYF. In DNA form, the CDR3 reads TGCGCCAGCAGCACACTTATGACAGGGAATACAGATACGCAGTATTTT.

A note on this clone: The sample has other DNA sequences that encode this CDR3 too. The CDR3 region has the DNA TGTGCCAGCAGTTTGGGGGGCAATGAGCAGTTCTTC. Residues: CASSLGGNEQFF. This chain links TRBV28 with TRBJ2-1, with D tentatively TRBD2 (6 bases). Deletions cut 3 bases from V and 6 bases from J, with 6 bases between. The CDR3 extends over 12 amino acids. Per germline, CDR1 MDHEN and CDR2 SYDVKM.

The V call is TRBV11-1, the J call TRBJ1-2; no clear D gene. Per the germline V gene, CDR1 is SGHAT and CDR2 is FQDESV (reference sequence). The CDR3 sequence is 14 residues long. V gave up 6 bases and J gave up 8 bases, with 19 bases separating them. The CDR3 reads CASRHLEGSEGYTF. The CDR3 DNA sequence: TGTGCCAGCAGACATTTAGAGGGATCGGAAGGCTACACCTTC.

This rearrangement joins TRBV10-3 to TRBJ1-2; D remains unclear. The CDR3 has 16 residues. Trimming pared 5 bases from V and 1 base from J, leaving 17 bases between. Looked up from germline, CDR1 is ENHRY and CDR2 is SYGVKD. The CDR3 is CAISPTRGNHNYGYTF. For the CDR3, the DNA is TGTGCCATCAGTCCAACCCGGGGAAATCATAACTATGGCTACACCTTC.

The CDR3 bases are TGTGCCAGCAGTACACGACAGGGTGGGATCAACGAGCAGTACTTC. Its protein is CASSTRQGGINEQYF. The J gene is TRBJ2-7, the V gene TRBV6-6; 7 nucleotides match TRBD1. This CDR3 spans 15 amino acids. Per the germline V gene, CDR1 is MNHNY and CDR2 is SVGAGI (reference sequence). Trimming cost V 5 bases and J 5 bases; bases outside gene matches: 12.

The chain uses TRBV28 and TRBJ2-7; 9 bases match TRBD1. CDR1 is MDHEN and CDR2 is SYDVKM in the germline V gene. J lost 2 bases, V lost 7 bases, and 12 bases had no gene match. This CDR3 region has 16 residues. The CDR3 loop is CASISLRDRDPYEQYF. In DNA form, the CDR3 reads TGTGCCAGCATCTCACTCCGGGACAGGGACCCCTACGAGCAGTACTTC.

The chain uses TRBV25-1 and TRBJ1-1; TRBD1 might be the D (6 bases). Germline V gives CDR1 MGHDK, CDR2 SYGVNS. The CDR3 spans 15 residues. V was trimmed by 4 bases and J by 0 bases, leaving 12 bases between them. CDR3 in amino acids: CASSVQGSMNTEAFF. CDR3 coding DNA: TGTGCCAGCAGTGTACAGGGTTCCATGAACACTGAAGCTTTCTTT.

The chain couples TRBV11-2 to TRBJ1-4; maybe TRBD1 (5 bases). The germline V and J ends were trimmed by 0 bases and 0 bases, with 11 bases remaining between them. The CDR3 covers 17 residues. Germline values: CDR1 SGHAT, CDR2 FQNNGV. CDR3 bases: TGTGCCAGCAGCTTAGATCCCACAGGTGCAACTAATGAAAAACTGTTTTTT. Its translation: CASSLDPTGATNEKLFF.

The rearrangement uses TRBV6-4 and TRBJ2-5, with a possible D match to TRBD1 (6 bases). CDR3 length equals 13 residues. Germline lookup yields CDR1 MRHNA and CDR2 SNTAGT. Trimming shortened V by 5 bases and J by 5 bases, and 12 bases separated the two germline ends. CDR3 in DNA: TGTGCCAGCAGTCGTGGGGGCGTGGAGACCCAGTACTTC. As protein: CASSRGGVETQYF.

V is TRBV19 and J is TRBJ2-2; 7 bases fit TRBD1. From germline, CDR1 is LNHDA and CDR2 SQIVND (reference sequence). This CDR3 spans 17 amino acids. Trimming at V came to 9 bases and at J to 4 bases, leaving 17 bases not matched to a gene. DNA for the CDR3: TGTGCCAGCCACAATCGACAGAGAGAGGGGGCCACCGGGGAGCTGTTTTTT. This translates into CASHNRQREGATGELFF.

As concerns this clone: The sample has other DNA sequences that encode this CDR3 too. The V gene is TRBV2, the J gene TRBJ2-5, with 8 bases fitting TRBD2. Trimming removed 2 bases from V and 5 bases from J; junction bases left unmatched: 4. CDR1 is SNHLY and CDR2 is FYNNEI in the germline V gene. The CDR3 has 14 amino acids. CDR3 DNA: TGTGCCAGCAGTGAATGGGGCGGGGGGGAGACCCAGTACTTC. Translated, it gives CASSEWGGGETQYF.

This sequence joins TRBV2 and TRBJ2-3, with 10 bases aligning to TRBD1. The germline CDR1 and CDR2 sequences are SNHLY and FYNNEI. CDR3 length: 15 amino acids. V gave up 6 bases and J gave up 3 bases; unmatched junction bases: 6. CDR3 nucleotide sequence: TGTGCCAGCAGGCGACGGACAGGGGGGACAGATACGCAGTATTTT. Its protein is CASRRRTGGTDTQYF.

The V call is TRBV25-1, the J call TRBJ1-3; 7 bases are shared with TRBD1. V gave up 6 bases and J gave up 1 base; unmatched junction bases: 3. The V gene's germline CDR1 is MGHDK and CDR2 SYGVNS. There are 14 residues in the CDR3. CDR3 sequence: CASSLTGSGNTIYF. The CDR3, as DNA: TGTGCCAGCAGCTTGACAGGGTCTGGAAACACCATATATTTT.

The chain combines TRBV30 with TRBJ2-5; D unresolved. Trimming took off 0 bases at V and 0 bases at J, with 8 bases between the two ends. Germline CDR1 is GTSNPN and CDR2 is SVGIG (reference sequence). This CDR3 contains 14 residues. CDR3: CAWSVQTYQETQYF. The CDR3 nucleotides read TGTGCCTGGAGTGTACAAACGTACCAAGAGACCCAGTACTTC. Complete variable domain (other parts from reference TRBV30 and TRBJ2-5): SQTIHQWPATLVQPVGSPLSLECTVEGTSNPNLYWYRQAAGRGLQLLFYSVGIGQISSEVPQNLSASRPQDRQFILSSKKLLLSDSGFYLCAWSVQTYQETQYFGPGTRLLVL.

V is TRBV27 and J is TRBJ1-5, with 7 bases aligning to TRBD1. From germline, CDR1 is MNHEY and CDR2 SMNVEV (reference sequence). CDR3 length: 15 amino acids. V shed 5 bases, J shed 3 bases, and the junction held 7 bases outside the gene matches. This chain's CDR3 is CASSPRGTDNQPQHF. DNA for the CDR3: TGTGCCAGCAGTCCCCGAGGGACAGACAATCAGCCCCAGCATTTT.